The present T cell receptor (beta chain) was sequenced within a study of OX40 agonist ivuxolimab in advanced cancers. Across the study: Each patient was given ivuxolimab into a vein every 2 weeks, at 0.01 to 10 mg/kg. Earlier treatment with anti-PD-1, anti-PD-L1 or anti-CTLA-4 was permitted, and under 50% had received some. Two patients with cutaneous melanoma and one with hepatocellular carcinoma, three in total, showed partial responses.

The timepoints at which blood was sampled were baseline, cycle 4 day 1, and cycle 7 day 1. Germline-derived CDR1 and CDR2 are SGHTS and YDEGEE. The CDR3 is made up of 14 amino acids. Trimming cost V 4 bases and J 13 bases, with 20 bases left between them. Here immunoSEQ multiplex PCR was the method, and the copy in TCRdb shows in-frame clones only, minus some. Counted here are some 95,000 clones, 80% to 90% occurring once; the ten biggest clones make up 0.82%. The chain carries TRBV5-8 and TRBJ1-4, with D unresolved. Sequences were derived from CD4+ or CD8+ T cells sorted from blood, sampled in a trial of the OX40 agonist ivuxolimab. The clonotype was recovered from an adult with an advanced solid tumor such as melanoma, head and neck, liver or kidney cancer. CDR3 region: CASSPGFPDWGLFF. CDR3 DNA sequence: TGTGCCAGCAGCCCCGGGTTTCCCGATTGGGGACTGTTTTTT.